This TCR beta chain emerged from a study of T cells in narcolepsy. Study-level information: Donors had narcolepsy type 1 or type 2, or were healthy controls.

The table came from immunoSEQ multiplex PCR; TCRdb's copy has only in-frame clones and leaves some out. This table has roughly 17,000 clones, 72% appearing once. Findings of the study overall: HCRT-specific and TRIB2-specific autoreactive clonotypes appeared among same-patient CSF and blood CD4+ clonotypes. Autoreactive clonotypes reportedly recurred in blood of same and different patients, not controls.

The CDR3 is 17 amino acids. In germline, CDR1 is MGHRA, CDR2 YSYEKL. On this clone itself: The target antigen is unknown. At one of its ends the junction is not consistent with the germline gene, which may arise from a read error. Other DNA sequences within the sample encode an identical CDR3.

The receptor's source is a human donor with narcolepsy. Input material: CD45RA- memory CD8+ T cells from PBMCs. The chain combines TRBV4-1 with TRBJ2-3, with 9 bases matching TRBD1. The CDR3 nucleotides are TGCGCCAGCAGCCAAGGTACAGGGGGCCGTGACACAGACACGCAGTATTTT. Residues: CASSQGTGGRDTDTQYF.